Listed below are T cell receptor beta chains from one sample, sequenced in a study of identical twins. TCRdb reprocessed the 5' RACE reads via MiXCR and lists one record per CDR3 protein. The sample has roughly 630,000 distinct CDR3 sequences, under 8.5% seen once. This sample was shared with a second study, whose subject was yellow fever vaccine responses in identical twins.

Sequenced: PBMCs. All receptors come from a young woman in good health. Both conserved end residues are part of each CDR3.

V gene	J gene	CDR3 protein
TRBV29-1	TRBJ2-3	CSVAGLADSTDTQYF
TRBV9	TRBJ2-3	CASSVTSAGDPDTQYF
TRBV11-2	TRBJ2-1	CASSLELTGSDNEQFF
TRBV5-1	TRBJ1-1	CASSLRGDTLANTEAFF
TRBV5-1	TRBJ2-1	CASSLGPSRGGLNEQFF
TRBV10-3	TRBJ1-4	CAISESGATNEKLFF
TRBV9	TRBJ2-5	CASSALEETQYF
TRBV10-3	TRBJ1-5	CAISERGGAGYSNQPQHF
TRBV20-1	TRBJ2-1	CSARGLAGLEQFF
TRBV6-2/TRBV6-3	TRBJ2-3	CASRRQYTDTQYF
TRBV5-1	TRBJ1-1	CASSLARAEGGNTEAFF
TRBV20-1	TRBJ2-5	CSAGDRQETQYF
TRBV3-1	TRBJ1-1	CASSDAGRGQAFF
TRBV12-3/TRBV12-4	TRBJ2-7	CASSLGTTSYEQYF
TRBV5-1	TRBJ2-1	CASSTGQGAINEQFF
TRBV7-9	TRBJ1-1	CASSLLDWGENTEAFF